This entry lists 19 T cell receptor beta chains sequenced from one sample in a study of blood T cells in healthy people across ages. The use of a sample-barcoded 5' primer and a J-beta primer mix characterized a second PCR of roughly 6 to 11 cycles. One entry per CDR3 protein, called by TCRdb with MiXCR from the 5' RACE reads. The data hold hundreds of thousands of distinct CDR3 sequences, with 35% to 50% observed a single time. Material for sequencing was blood. Receptors originate from a man aged 80 or over in good health.

This clonotype was counted only a few times. The chain employs TRBV6-6 and TRBJ2-2; 8 bases line up with TRBD2. The CDR3 runs to 16 residues. Germline loops: CDR1 MNHNY, CDR2 SVGAGI (reference sequence). V trimming: 4 bases; J trimming: 1 base; junction bases outside the gene matches: 5. The CDR3 sequence: CASSSGGGRNTGELFF. Written as DNA, the CDR3 is TGTGCCAGCAGTTCCGGGGGGGGGAGGAACACCGGGGAGCTGTTTTTT.

This clonotype occurred a few times. This chain links TRBV9 with TRBJ2-5, with a possible D match to TRBD2 (6 bases). Germline lookup yields CDR1 SGDLS and CDR2 YYNGEE. CDR3 length: 15 residues. Trimming took off 4 bases at V and 1 base at J, with 14 bases between the two ends. Here the CDR3 reads CASSTSTGVQETQYF. CDR3 coding DNA: TGTGCCAGCAGCACCTCCACGGGGGTCCAAGAGACCCAGTACTTC. Full variable domain (rest looked up from reference TRBV9 and TRBJ2-5): DSGVTQTPKHLITATGQRVTLRCSPRSGDLSVYWYQQSLDQGLQFLIQYYNGEERAKGNILERFSAQQFPDLHSELNLSSLELGDSALYFCASSTSTGVQETQYFGPGTRLLVL.

The sample holds many counts of this clonotype. The genes are TRBV7-9 and TRBJ1-3, with D unclear. Trimming removed 3 bases from V and 4 bases from J, with 4 bases in between. The V gene's germline CDR1 is SEHNR and CDR2 FQNEAQ (reference sequence). The CDR3 consists of 12 residues. CDR3 nucleotide sequence: TGTGCCAGCAGCTTCCCAGGAAACACCATATATTTT. Protein: CASSFPGNTIYF.

This clonotype was recorded a few times. The J gene is TRBJ2-3, the V gene TRBV5-4, with TRBD1 as a possible D gene (6 bases). This CDR3 comprises 14 residues. Looked up from germline, CDR1 is SGHNT and CDR2 is YYREEE (reference sequence). V lost 1 base to trimming and J lost 5 bases, with 11 bases between them. The CDR3 region has the DNA TGTGCCAGCAGCTTGTTACAGGGTATAGATACGCAGTATTTT. The encoded protein is CASSLLQGIDTQYF.

V and J are TRBV6-2 or TRBV6-3 and TRBJ2-1; 7 bases align to TRBD2. The CDR3 sequence is 17 residues long. V gave up 2 bases and J gave up 5 bases; unmatched junction bases: 12. CDR1 is MNHEY and CDR2 is SVGEGT in the germline V gene. The CDR3 loop reads CASSYPSGGGLNNEQFF. The CDR3 region has the DNA TGTGCCAGCAGTTACCCCTCTGGGGGAGGGCTGAACAATGAGCAGTTCTTC.

This clonotype was seen more than once but under ten times. The V call is TRBV7-9, the J call TRBJ2-7, with D perhaps given as TRBD1 or TRBD2 (5 bases each). Germline V gene sequence: CDR1 SEHNR, CDR2 FQNEAQ (reference sequence). This CDR3 is built from 12 residues. Deletions cut 1 base from V and 5 bases from J, with 6 bases between. CDR3 bases: TGTGCCAGCAGCTTAGGAGGGGACGAGCAGTACTTC. Its translation: CASSLGGDEQYF.

The chain employs TRBV7-3 and TRBJ2-5; TRBD2 matches at 7 bases. Looked up from germline, CDR1 is SGHTA and CDR2 is FQGTGA. V lost 5 bases, J lost 9 bases, and 12 bases stayed unmatched. The CDR3 runs to 14 residues. CDR3 sequence (DNA): TGTGCCAGCAGCCCGACGTTGACTGGGGGGGCCCAGTACTTC. This gives the protein CASSPTLTGGAQYF. Combining the CDR3 with reference TRBV7-3 and TRBJ2-5 gives the whole variable domain GAGVSQTPSNKVTEKGKYVELRCDPISGHTALYWYRQSLGQGPEFLIYFQGTGAADDSGLPNDRFFAVRPEGSVSTLKIQRTERGDSAVYLCASSPTLTGGAQYFGPGTRLLVL.

This clonotype was counted between two and nine times. The CDR3 protein is CASSLTNIQETQYF. The CDR3 DNA reads TGTGCCAGCAGCCTGACAAATATCCAAGAGACCCAGTACTTC. The chain recombines TRBV28 with TRBJ2-5; D uncertain. The CDR3 has 14 residues. Germline V lookup: CDR1 MDHEN, CDR2 SYDVKM. V was trimmed by 6 bases and J by 1 base, leaving 12 bases between them.

The chain uses TRBV20-1 and TRBJ1-2; no reliable D call. Per the germline V gene, CDR1 is DFQATT and CDR2 is SNEGSKA (reference sequence). The CDR3 runs 12 residues. Trimming left V 3 bases short and J 6 bases short, with 11 bases between. The CDR3 loop is CSASPMGHGYTF. The CDR3 nucleotides are TGCAGTGCTAGCCCCATGGGCCATGGCTACACCTTC.

The chain combines TRBV18 with TRBJ2-4; D is undetermined. The DNA end is more similar to TRBJ2-5, so the J call may be wrong. CDR1 and CDR2 from the germline V gene are KGHSH and LQKENI. The CDR3 is made up of 15 amino acids. The CDR3 coding sequence is TGTGCCAGCTCCCTGACGTGGGCAGCCCAAGAGACCCAGTACTTC. Amino acid sequence: CASSLTWAAQETQYF.

This clonotype has a count of ten or more. The chain couples TRBV4-2 to TRBJ2-3, with 7 bases identical to TRBD2. Germline values: CDR1 LGHNA, CDR2 YNFKEQ. The CDR3 length is 15 residues. V lost 1 base to trimming and J lost 0 bases; unmatched junction nucleotides: 1. Here the CDR3 reads CASSQAGGSTDTQYF. In nucleotides, the CDR3 is TGTGCCAGCAGCCAAGCGGGGGGTAGCACAGATACGCAGTATTTT.

The rearrangement joins TRBV6-5 to TRBJ2-1, with D possibly being TRBD1 (6 bases). The CDR3 is 16 amino acids. V lost 1 base and J 0 bases, leaving 10 bases between the germline ends. Germline V lookup: CDR1 MNHEY, CDR2 SVGAGI. As DNA, the CDR3 is TGTGCCAGCAGTTACTTCGGACAGAGCTCCTACAATGAGCAGTTCTTC. Its translation: CASSYFGQSSYNEQFF.

The table lists this clonotype with a few counts. This sequence joins TRBV4-2 and TRBJ1-1; TRBD1 aligns across 8 bases. The CDR3 loop spans 15 amino acids. Germline assignment: CDR1 LGHNA and CDR2 YNFKEQ. J was trimmed by 1 base and V by 2 bases; bases with no gene match: 3. The CDR3 reads CASSQKQGGNTEAFF. In DNA form, the CDR3 reads TGTGCCAGCAGCCAAAAACAGGGGGGGAACACTGAAGCTTTCTTT.

The sample holds one count of this clonotype. The rearrangement uses TRBV5-1 and TRBJ1-3; D is ambiguous. CDR3 size: 15 residues. In germline, CDR1 is SGHRS, CDR2 YFSETQ. Trimming removed 0 bases at V and 1 base at J, with 8 bases between. The CDR3 loop is CASSLEALSGNTIYF. In DNA, the CDR3 is TGCGCCAGCAGCTTGGAGGCCCTTTCTGGAAACACCATATATTTT.

This clonotype appeared a few times. This chain uses TRBV10-1 with TRBJ2-6; perhaps TRBD1 as D (5 bases). The CDR3 runs to 16 residues. CDR1 and CDR2 from the germline V gene are WNHNN and SYGVQD (reference sequence). The V gene lost 0 bases and the J gene lost 3 bases, with 9 bases spanning the gap. In nucleotides, the CDR3 is TGCGCCAGCAGTGAGTCAAGGGGCAATGGGGCCAACGTCCTGACTTTC. Protein: CASSESRGNGANVLTF.

The chain uses TRBV5-1 and TRBJ1-1; D not certain. The germline CDR1 and CDR2 sequences are SGHRS and YFSETQ. The CDR3 spans 13 residues. Trimming stripped 4 bases from V and 1 base from J, with 8 bases between. The CDR3 loop is CASSVVRNTEAFF. DNA for the CDR3: TGCGCCAGCAGCGTAGTAAGGAACACTGAAGCTTTCTTT. Drawing the rest from reference TRBV5-1 and TRBJ1-1, the complete variable domain is KAGVTQTPRYLIKTRGQQVTLSCSPISGHRSVSWYQQTPGQGLQFLFEYFSETQRNKGNFPGRFSGRQFSNSRSEMNVSTLELGDSALYLCASSVVRNTEAFFGQGTRLTVV.

V is TRBV15 and J is TRBJ2-3; D perhaps matches TRBD2 (7 bases). V gave up 7 bases and J gave up 6 bases, with 17 bases separating them. The CDR3 has 14 residues. Per germline, CDR1 LNHNV and CDR2 YYDKDF (reference sequence). The CDR3 spells CATTLGGTSDTQYF. Here the CDR3 DNA reads TGTGCCACCACCCTGGGGGGGACATCGGATACGCAGTATTTT.

CDR3 sequence reads: CASSFGSGTSGRAREQFF. The CDR3 DNA reads TGTGCCAGCAGTTTTGGCTCGGGAACTAGCGGGAGGGCCAGGGAGCAGTTCTTC. The chain employs TRBV27 and TRBJ2-1; TRBD2 matches 13 bases. Germline assignment: CDR1 MNHEY and CDR2 SMNVEV (reference sequence). CDR3 length: 18 residues. V lost 3 bases and J lost 10; bases outside the gene matches: 15.

The gene calls are TRBV29-1 and TRBJ2-3; D unresolved. V was pared by 4 bases and J by 3 bases, with 11 bases between. CDR3 length: 13 amino acids. Per the germline V gene, CDR1 is SQVTM and CDR2 is ANQGSEA. CDR3 sequence reads: CSVGKVGTDTQYF. CDR3 in DNA: TGCAGCGTTGGTAAAGTTGGTACAGATACGCAGTATTTT.